Below are 20 T cell receptor beta chains sequenced from a single sample in a study of CD8 T cells in ankylosing spondylitis (dated by TCRdb to about 2017). Beyond this particular receptor, the publication reports: Blood from ankylosing spondylitis patients appeared to be characterized by a TCR beta motif made up of under ten highly homologous amino acid variants.

Library prep was done by 5' RACE. Instrument used: Illumina HiSeq 2500. TCRdb reworked the public reads: Q25 trimming with fastp, MiXCR clone assembly, productive beta chains retained. Rows merge per CDR3 protein into single entries with the most common DNA and genes. The sample data list 750,000 to 850,000 distinct CDR3 sequences, and about 11% of these were observed just once. Just over 0.5% of the sample is in the top ten clones. Their target antigens are unknown. The sample taken for sequencing was blood, either unsorted or a sorted T cell fraction (not recorded which). The receptor source for this set is a male donor with ankylosing spondylitis.

This clonotype turned up a few times. V is TRBV6-2 or TRBV6-3 and J is TRBJ1-5; 7 bases map to TRBD1. Germline CDR1 and CDR2: MNHEY and SVGEGT. The junction had 11 bases not matched to a gene; V was cut back by 5 bases and J by 7 bases. The CDR3 sequence is 15 residues long. The CDR3 bases are TGTGCCAGCAGTCTGATCAAGGGGGCAAACCAGCCCCAGCATTTT. Translated, it gives CASSLIKGANQPQHF.

This clonotype was seen ten or more times. J is TRBJ1-1 and V is TRBV6-5; D is unclear. The CDR3 totals 14 residues. Trimming took 0 bases from V and 4 from J, leaving 9 bases between them. Germline-derived CDR1 and CDR2 are MNHEY and SVGAGI. DNA of the CDR3: TGTGCCAGCAGTTACTCGATCCGGGGCACTGAAGCTTTCTTT. This sequence encodes CASSYSIRGTEAFF.

This clonotype was counted a few times. V is TRBV15 and J is TRBJ2-7; 7 nucleotides agree with TRBD1. The CDR3 length is 16 residues. J gave up 0 bases and V 2 bases, and 7 bases lay outside the gene matches. Looked up from germline, CDR1 is LNHNV and CDR2 is YYDKDF (reference sequence). This chain's CDR3 is CATSRPGTATSYEQYF. CDR3 coding DNA: TGTGCCACCAGCAGACCCGGGACAGCTACCTCCTACGAGCAGTACTTC.

Of note for this clonotype: Compared with germline, one end of the junction differs, possibly owing to a read error. The chain links TRBV20-1 to TRBJ2-3, with 10 bases fitting TRBD1. The germline CDR1 and CDR2 sequences are DFQATT and SNEGSKA (reference sequence). This CDR3 is built from 16 residues. The CDR3 spells CCARAGTGASTDTQYF. CDR3 DNA: TGCTGTGCTAGAGCCGGGACAGGGGCTAGTACAGATACGCAGTATTTT.

This clonotype showed up just a few times. The V gene is TRBV5-1, the J gene TRBJ1-3, with D possibly TRBD1 on 6 matching bases. Deletions cut 4 bases from V and 0 bases from J, with 11 bases between. This CDR3 comprises 15 residues. Germline-derived CDR1 and CDR2 are SGHRS and YFSETQ. This chain's CDR3 is CASSPMTGSGNTIYF. DNA of the CDR3: TGCGCCAGCAGCCCGATGACAGGCTCTGGAAACACCATATATTTT. Variable domain in full (rest from reference TRBV5-1 and TRBJ1-3): KAGVTQTPRYLIKTRGQQVTLSCSPISGHRSVSWYQQTPGQGLQFLFEYFSETQRNKGNFPGRFSGRQFSNSRSEMNVSTLELGDSALYLCASSPMTGSGNTIYFGEGSWLTVV.

CDR3 loop: CASSLVLGTHHF. CDR3 DNA: TGTGCCAGCAGTTTAGTCTTGGGGACTCACCACTTT. The chain links TRBV28 to TRBJ1-6; a weak D match, TRBD1 (5 bases). The CDR3 is 12 residues long. Looked up from germline, CDR1 is MDHEN and CDR2 is SYDVKM. The V and J ends lost 2 bases and 18 bases respectively, with 14 bases between them.

The sample holds a few counts of this clonotype. The rearrangement links TRBV3-1 to TRBJ2-1; D remains unclear. The V gene's germline CDR1 is LGHDT and CDR2 YNNKEL (reference sequence). The CDR3 runs 14 residues. V lost 4 bases, J lost 3 bases, and 10 bases lay in between. CDR3 residues: CASSPWTYYNEQFF. For the CDR3, the DNA is TGTGCCAGCAGCCCTTGGACCTACTACAATGAGCAGTTCTTC.

This chain links TRBV20-1 with TRBJ2-2, with 11 bases identical to TRBD1. CDR3 length equals 18 residues. Looked up from germline, CDR1 is DFQATT and CDR2 is SNEGSKA (reference sequence). The V and J ends lost 2 bases and 0 bases, in that order; junction bases with no gene match: 8. CDR3 residues: CSARSYLGQGANTGELFF. CDR3 nucleotides: TGCAGTGCTAGATCCTACCTGGGACAGGGGGCGAACACCGGGGAGCTGTTTTTT.

The chain joins TRBV12-3 or TRBV12-4 to TRBJ1-1, with D maybe TRBD1 (6 bases). The CDR3 has 11 amino acids. Trimming removed 2 bases from V and 11 bases from J, with 9 bases in between. CDR3 in DNA: TGTGCCAGCAGTTTATGGGGGGCGGCTTTCTTT. Residues: CASSLWGAAFF.

The chain is built from TRBV18 and TRBJ2-3; the D gene is possibly TRBD1 (5 bases). Trimming took 8 bases from V and 2 from J, leaving 14 bases between them. CDR3 size: 14 residues. Germline CDR1 and CDR2: KGHSH and LQKENI. CDR3 sequence (DNA): TGTGCCAGCGGGGCCCCAGAACTCACAGATACGCAGTATTTT. Its translation: CASGAPELTDTQYF.

This clonotype came up a few times. The chain is built from TRBV4-3 and TRBJ2-5, with D tentatively TRBD2 (5 bases). CDR3 size: 15 residues. Germline CDR1 reads LGHNA; CDR2 reads YSLEER. V lost 2 bases and J 5 bases, leaving 15 bases between the germline ends. CDR3: CASSQWGLAGETQYF. CDR3 nucleotide sequence: TGCGCCAGCAGCCAATGGGGTCTAGCCGGGGAGACCCAGTACTTC.

The V gene is TRBV28, the J gene TRBJ1-1, with D unclear. The germline V gene has CDR1 MDHEN and CDR2 SYDVKM. The CDR3 is 14 amino acids. Between the trimmed V and J ends, which lost 5 bases and 0 bases, there was a span of 10 bases. CDR3 nucleotide sequence: TGTGCCAGCAGTCCCTCCCGTATGAACACTGAAGCTTTCTTT. This translates into CASSPSRMNTEAFF.

There are many counts of this clonotype. This chain links TRBV20-1 with TRBJ2-7; 9 nucleotides line up with TRBD2. The CDR3 runs 15 residues. Looked up from germline, CDR1 is DFQATT and CDR2 is SNEGSKA (reference sequence). Trimming removed 4 bases from V and 4 bases from J; junction bases left unmatched: 11. The CDR3 protein is CSATPTSGGGYEQYF. CDR3 coding DNA: TGCAGTGCTACCCCGACTAGCGGAGGGGGATACGAGCAGTACTTC.

This clonotype occurred many times. The rearrangement uses TRBV29-1 and TRBJ1-2; D remains ambiguous. The CDR3 extends over 11 amino acids. Germline V gives CDR1 SQVTM, CDR2 ANQGSEA. V was clipped by 7 bases and J by 8 bases, with 14 bases between them. The CDR3: CSAREGRGYTF. The CDR3 DNA is TGCAGCGCACGGGAGGGTCGGGGCTACACCTTC.

This clonotype was observed many times. The chain has TRBV29-1 and TRBJ2-1; TRBD1 agrees at 7 bases. CDR1 is SQVTM, CDR2 ANQGSEA, per germline. The ends lost 6 bases at V and 2 bases at J; junction bases unmatched: 4. The CDR3 runs 13 residues. For the CDR3, the DNA is TGCAGCGTCCGGGACAGCGCCTACAATGAGCAGTTCTTC. Its translation is CSVRDSAYNEQFF.

There are a few counts of this clonotype. V gene TRBV4-3 combines with J gene TRBJ2-7; D is possibly TRBD1 (6 bases). The V end was cut by 3 bases, the J end by 3 bases, with 15 bases between. This CDR3 is built from 15 residues. CDR1 is LGHNA and CDR2 is YSLEER in the germline V gene. The CDR3 region has the DNA TGCGCCAGCAGCCAGCAACAGGGACGGGGCTACGAGCAGTACTTC. This codes for CASSQQQGRGYEQYF.

There are a few counts of this clonotype. The rearrangement joins TRBV7-9 to TRBJ1-6; no definite D call. Trimming cost V 2 bases and J 3 bases, with 8 bases left between them. CDR1 and CDR2 from the germline V gene are SEHNR and FQNEAQ (reference sequence). CDR3 length equals 15 residues. CDR3 nucleotides: TGTGCCAGCAGCTTAATGGCCCTCTATAATTCACCCCTCCACTTT. This sequence encodes CASSLMALYNSPLHF.

V usage is TRBV4-1 and J usage is TRBJ1-6; TRBD1 matches at 8 bases. The CDR3 covers 16 residues. V was pared by 2 bases and J by 5 bases, with 5 bases of the junction left unmatched. CDR1 is MGHRA, CDR2 YSYEKL, per germline. CDR3 nucleotides: TGCGCCAGCAGCCAACGACAGGGGAGCGATAATTCACCCCTCCACTTT. Translated, it gives CASSQRQGSDNSPLHF.

Concerning this clonotype: At one end the junction does not follow the germline gene, possibly because of a read error. The rearrangement joins TRBV7-9 to TRBJ1-2; unclear D gene. This CDR3 has 14 amino acids. Germline CDR1 SEHNR, CDR2 FQNEAQ (reference sequence). CDR3 amino acids: CASSSEFPGLSTVF. CDR3 sequence (DNA): TGTGCCAGCAGCTCAGAATTCCCTGGATTGTCCACCGTCTTC.

This clonotype was picked up a small number of times. V usage is TRBV7-2 and J usage is TRBJ2-2, with D maybe TRBD2 (5 bases). The CDR3 totals 14 residues. Germline CDR1 is SGHTA and CDR2 is FQGNSA. The germline V and J ends were trimmed by 5 bases and 2 bases, with 9 bases remaining between them. The CDR3 region has the DNA TGTGCCAGCAGCACTACTAGAAACACCGGGGAGCTGTTTTTT. This gives the protein CASSTTRNTGELFF.